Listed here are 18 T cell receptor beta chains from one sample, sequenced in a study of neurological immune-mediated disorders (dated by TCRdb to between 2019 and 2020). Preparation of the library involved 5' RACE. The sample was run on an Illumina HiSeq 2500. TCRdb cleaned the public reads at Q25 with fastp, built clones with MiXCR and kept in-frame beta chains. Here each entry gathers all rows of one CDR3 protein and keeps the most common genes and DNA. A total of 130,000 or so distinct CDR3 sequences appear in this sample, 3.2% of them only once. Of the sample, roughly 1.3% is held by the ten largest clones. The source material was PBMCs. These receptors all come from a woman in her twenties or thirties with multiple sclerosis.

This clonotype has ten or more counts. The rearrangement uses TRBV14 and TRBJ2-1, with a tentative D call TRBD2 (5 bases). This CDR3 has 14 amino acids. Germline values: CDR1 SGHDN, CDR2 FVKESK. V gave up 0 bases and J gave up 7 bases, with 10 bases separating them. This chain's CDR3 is CASSQERAINEQFF. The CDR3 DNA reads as TGTGCCAGCAGCCAAGAGAGGGCCATTAATGAGCAGTTCTTC. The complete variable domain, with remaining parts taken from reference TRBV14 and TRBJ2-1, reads EAGVTQFPSHSVIEKGQTVTLRCDPISGHDNLYWYRRVMGKEIKFLLHFVKESKQDESGMPNNRFLAERTGGTYSTLKVQPAELEDSGVYFCASSQERAINEQFFGPGTRLTVL.

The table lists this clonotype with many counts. The CDR3 loop is CASSFASGVTQYF. CDR3 nucleotide sequence: TGTGCCAGCAGCTTCGCGTCGGGGGTGACGCAGTATTTT. V gene TRBV7-6 combines with J gene TRBJ2-3; D is possibly TRBD2 (6 bases). V was cut by 3 bases and J by 9 bases, with 13 bases left in between. The CDR3 is made up of 13 amino acids. Per germline, CDR1 SGHVS and CDR2 FNYEAQ.

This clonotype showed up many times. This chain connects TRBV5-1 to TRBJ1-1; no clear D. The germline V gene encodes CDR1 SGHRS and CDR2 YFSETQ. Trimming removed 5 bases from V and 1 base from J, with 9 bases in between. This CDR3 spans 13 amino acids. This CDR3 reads CASRSEANTEAFF. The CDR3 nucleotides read TGCGCCAGCAGGTCAGAGGCGAACACTGAAGCTTTCTTT.

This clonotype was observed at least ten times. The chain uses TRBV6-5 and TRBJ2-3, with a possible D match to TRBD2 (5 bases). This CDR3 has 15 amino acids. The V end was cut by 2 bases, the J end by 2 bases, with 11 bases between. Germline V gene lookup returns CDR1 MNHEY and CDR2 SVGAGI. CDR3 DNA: TGTGCCAGCAGTTACGCCGGGATCAACACAGATACGCAGTATTTT. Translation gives CASSYAGINTDTQYF.

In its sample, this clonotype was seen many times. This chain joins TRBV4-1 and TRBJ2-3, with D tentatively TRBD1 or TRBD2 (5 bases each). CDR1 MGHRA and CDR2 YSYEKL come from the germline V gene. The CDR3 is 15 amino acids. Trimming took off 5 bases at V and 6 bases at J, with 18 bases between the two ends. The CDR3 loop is CASSGWGSSGDTQYF. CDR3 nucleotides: TGCGCCAGCAGCGGGTGGGGGTCATCCGGGGATACGCAGTATTTT.

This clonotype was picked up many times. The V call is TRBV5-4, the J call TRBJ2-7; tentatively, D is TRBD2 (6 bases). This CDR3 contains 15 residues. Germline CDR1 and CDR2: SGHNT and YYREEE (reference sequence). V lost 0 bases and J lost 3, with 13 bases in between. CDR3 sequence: CASSLEASSDYEQYF. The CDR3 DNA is TGTGCCAGCAGCTTGGAAGCCTCTAGCGACTACGAGCAGTACTTC.

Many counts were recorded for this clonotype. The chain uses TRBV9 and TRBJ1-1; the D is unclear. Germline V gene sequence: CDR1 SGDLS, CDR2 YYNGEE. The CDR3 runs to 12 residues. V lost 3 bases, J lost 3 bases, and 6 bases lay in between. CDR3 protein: CASSARDTEAFF. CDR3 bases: TGTGCCAGCAGCGCCCGAGACACTGAAGCTTTCTTT. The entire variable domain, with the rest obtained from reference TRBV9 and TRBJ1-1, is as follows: DSGVTQTPKHLITATGQRVTLRCSPRSGDLSVYWYQQSLDQGLQFLIQYYNGEERAKGNILERFSAQQFPDLHSELNLSSLELGDSALYFCASSARDTEAFFGQGTRLTVV.

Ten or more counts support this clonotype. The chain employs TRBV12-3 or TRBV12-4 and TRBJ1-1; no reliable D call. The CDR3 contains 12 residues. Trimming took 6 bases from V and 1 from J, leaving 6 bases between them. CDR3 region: CASRPKNTEAFF. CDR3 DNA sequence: TGTGCCAGCAGACCAAAGAACACTGAAGCTTTCTTT.

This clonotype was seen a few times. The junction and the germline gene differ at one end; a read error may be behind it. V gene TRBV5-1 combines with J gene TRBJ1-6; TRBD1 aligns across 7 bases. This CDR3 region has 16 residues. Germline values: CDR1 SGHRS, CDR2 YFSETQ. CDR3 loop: CASSPGQAIASSTLNF. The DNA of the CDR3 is TGCGCCAGCAGCCCCGGACAGGCCATCGCGAGTTCAACCCTCAACTTT.

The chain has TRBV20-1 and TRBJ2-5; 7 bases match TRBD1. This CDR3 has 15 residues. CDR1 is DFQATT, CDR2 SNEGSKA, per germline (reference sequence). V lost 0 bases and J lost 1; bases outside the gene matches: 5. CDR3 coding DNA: TGCAGTGCTAGAGAAAGGGACAGAATCCAAGAGACCCAGTACTTC. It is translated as CSARERDRIQETQYF.

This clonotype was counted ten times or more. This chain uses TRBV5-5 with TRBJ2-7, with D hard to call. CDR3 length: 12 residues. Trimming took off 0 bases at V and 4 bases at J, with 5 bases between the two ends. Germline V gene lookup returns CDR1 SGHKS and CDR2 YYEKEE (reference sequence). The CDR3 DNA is TGTGCCAGCAGCTTGGCTCTATACGAGCAGTACTTC. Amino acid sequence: CASSLALYEQYF.

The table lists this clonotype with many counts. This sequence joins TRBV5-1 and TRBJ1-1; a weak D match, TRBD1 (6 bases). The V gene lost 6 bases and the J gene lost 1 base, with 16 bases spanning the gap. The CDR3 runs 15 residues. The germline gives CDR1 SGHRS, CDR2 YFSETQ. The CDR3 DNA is TGCGCCAGCACTCGGGCAGGGGCCACGAACACTGAAGCTTTCTTT. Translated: CASTRAGATNTEAFF.

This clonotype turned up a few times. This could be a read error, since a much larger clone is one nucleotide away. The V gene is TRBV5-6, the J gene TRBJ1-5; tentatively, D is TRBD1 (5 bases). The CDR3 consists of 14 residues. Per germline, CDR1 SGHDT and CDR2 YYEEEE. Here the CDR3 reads CASSLRGLNQPQNF. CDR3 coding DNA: TGTGCCAGCAGCTTGCGGGGCCTCAATCAGCCCCAGAATTTT.

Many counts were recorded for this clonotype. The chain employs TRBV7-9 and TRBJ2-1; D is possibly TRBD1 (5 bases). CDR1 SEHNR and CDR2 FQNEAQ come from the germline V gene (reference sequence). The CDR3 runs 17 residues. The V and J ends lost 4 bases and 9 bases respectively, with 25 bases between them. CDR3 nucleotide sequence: TGTGCCAGCAGCTCCCGGCAGGGCGGTTCGGCAATTGGTGAGCAGTTCTTC. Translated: CASSSRQGGSAIGEQFF.

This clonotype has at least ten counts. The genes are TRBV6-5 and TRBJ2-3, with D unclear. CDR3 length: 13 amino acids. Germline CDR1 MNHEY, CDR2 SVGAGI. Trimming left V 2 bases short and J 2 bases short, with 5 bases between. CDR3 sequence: CASSYTATDTQYF. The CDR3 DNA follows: TGTGCCAGCAGTTACACTGCCACAGATACGCAGTATTTT.

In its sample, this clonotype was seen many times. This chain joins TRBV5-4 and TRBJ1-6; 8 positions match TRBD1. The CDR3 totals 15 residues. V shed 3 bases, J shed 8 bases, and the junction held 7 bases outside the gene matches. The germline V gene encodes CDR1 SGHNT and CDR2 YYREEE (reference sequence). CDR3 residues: CASSWTGRKDSPLHF. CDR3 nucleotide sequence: TGTGCCAGCAGCTGGACAGGGAGGAAAGATTCACCCCTCCACTTT.

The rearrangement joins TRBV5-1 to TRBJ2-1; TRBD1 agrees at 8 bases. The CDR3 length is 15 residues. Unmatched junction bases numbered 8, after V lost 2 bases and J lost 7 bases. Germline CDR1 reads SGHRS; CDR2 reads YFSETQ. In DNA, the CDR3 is TGCGCCAGCAGCTTCGGACAGGGTAGTACGAATGAGCAGTTCTTC. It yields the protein CASSFGQGSTNEQFF.

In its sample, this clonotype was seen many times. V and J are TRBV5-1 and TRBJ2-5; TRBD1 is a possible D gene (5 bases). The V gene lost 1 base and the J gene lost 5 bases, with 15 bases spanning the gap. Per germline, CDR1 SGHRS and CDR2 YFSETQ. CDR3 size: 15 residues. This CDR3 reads CASSLPQGVEETQYF. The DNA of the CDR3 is TGCGCCAGCAGCTTGCCCCAGGGTGTGGAGGAGACCCAGTACTTC. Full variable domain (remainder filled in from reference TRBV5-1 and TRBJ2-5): KAGVTQTPRYLIKTRGQQVTLSCSPISGHRSVSWYQQTPGQGLQFLFEYFSETQRNKGNFPGRFSGRQFSNSRSEMNVSTLELGDSALYLCASSLPQGVEETQYFGPGTRLLVL.